These 2 T cell receptor beta chains share one sample of origin, sequenced in a study of cytotoxic CD8 clonotypes in ibrutinib-treated CLL. Clones were read by immunoSEQ multiplex PCR, and TCRdb kept only the in-frame ones, dropping some. The sample consists of 76,000 or so clones, approximately 87% of them appearing once. Sequencing was performed on PBMCs, taken after 24 months of ibrutinib treatment. The receptor set was obtained from a human donor with chronic lymphocytic leukemia.

V and J are TRBV30 and TRBJ2-4; 9 positions agree with TRBD1. V shed 4 bases and J 6 bases; nucleotides not matched to a gene: 4. CDR1 is GTSNPN and CDR2 is SVGIG in the germline V gene (reference sequence). The CDR3 has 13 residues. The CDR3 reads CAWMGQGGNIQYF. CDR3 DNA sequence: TGTGCCTGGATGGGACAGGGCGGAAACATTCAGTACTTC.

This clone was observed a few times. The V gene is TRBV6-6, the J gene TRBJ2-1, with D perhaps matching TRBD2 (5 bases). Trimming removed 5 bases at V and 8 bases at J, with 22 bases between. CDR3 length: 16 residues. Germline V gives CDR1 MNHNY, CDR2 SVGAGI (reference sequence). The CDR3 bases are TGTGCCAGCAGTCCGGACTCTCGGTTGATTTCCGATGAGCAGTTCTTC. It translates to CASSPDSRLISDEQFF.